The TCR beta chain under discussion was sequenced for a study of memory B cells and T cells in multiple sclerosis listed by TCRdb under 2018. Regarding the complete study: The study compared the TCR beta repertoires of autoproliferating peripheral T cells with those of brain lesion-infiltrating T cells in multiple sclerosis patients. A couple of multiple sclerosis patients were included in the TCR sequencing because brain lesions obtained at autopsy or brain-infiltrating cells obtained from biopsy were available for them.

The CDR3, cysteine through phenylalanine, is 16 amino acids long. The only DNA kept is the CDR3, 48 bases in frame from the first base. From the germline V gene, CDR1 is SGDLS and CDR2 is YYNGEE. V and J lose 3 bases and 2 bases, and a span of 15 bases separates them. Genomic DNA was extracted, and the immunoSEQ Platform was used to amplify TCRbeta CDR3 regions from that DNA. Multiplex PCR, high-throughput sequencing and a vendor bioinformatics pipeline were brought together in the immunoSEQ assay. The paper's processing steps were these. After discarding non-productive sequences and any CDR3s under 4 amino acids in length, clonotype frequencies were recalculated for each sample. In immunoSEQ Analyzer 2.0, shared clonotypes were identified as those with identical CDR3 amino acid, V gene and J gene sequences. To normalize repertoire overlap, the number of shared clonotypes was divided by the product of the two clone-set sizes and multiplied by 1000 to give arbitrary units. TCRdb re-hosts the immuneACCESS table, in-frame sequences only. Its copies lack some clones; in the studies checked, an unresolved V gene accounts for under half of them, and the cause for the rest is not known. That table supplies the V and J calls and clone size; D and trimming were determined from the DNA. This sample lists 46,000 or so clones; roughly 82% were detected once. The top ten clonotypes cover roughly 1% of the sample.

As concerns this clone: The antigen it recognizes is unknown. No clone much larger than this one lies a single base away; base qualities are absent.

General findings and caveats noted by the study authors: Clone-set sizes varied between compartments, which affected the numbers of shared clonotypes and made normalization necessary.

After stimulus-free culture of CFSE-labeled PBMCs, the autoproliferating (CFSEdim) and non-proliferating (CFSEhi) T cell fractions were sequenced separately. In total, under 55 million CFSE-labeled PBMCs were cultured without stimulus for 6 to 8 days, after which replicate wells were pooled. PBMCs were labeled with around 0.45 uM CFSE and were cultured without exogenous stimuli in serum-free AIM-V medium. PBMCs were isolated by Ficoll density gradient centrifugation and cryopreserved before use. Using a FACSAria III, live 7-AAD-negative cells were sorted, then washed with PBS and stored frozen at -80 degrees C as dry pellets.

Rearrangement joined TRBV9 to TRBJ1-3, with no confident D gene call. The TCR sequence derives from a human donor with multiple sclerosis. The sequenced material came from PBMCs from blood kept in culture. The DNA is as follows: TGTGCCAGCAGCGCCGGCGGGAGGGCGGCTGGAAACACCATATATTTT. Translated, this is CASSAGGRAAGNTIYF. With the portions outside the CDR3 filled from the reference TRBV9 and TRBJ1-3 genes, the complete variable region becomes DSGVTQTPKHLITATGQRVTLRCSPRSGDLSVYWYQQSLDQGLQFLIQYYNGEERAKGNILERFSAQQFPDLHSELNLSSLELGDSALYFCASSAGGRAAGNTIYFGEGSWLTVV.